These 16 T cell receptor beta chains originate from one sample sequenced in a study of T cells in Graves' hyperthyroidism and ophthalmopathy (dated by TCRdb to between 2019 and 2020). Library construction relied on multiplex PCR. Sequencing used an Illumina HiSeq 2000. TCR beta CDR3 regions were amplified from RNA transcripts. For the first round of RT-PCR on the TCR CDR3, the HTBI primer set was used together with the Qiagen OneStep RT-PCR kit. Through fastp at Q25 and MiXCR, TCRdb rebuilt clones from the public reads, retaining in-frame beta chains. Each record represents a unique CDR3 protein, reported with the most common genes and DNA among its rows. The sample table records 250,000 to 350,000 distinct CDR3 sequences; 22% of these occur just once. The ten largest clones capture 50% to 75% of the sample. Specimen: blood. These receptors came from a man younger than 40 with Graves' ophthalmopathy.

The sample holds many counts of this clonotype. DNA for the CDR3: TGTGCCAGCAGCGCAGGGATTGAAGCTTTCTTT. Translation gives CASSAGIEAFF. This chain links TRBV2 with TRBJ1-1; perhaps TRBD1 as D (5 bases). V lost 6 bases and J 7 bases, leaving 9 bases between the germline ends. CDR3 length equals 11 residues. Germline CDR1 is SNHLY and CDR2 is FYNNEI.

The table lists this clonotype with a count of one. At one end the junction does not follow the germline gene, possibly because of a read error. The chain combines TRBV10-1 with TRBJ1-5; tentatively, D is TRBD1 (5 bases). The V gene's germline CDR1 is WNHNN and CDR2 SYGVQD (reference sequence). The CDR3 is made up of 14 amino acids. Here the CDR3 reads CATGTDPPNQPQHF. The CDR3 DNA is TGTGCCACTGGGACGGACCCACCGAATCAGCCCCAGCATTTT.

This clonotype showed up many times. The V and J genes are TRBV10-3 and TRBJ2-3; a weak D match, TRBD1 (6 bases). This CDR3 has 13 residues. The germline CDR1 and CDR2 sequences are ENHRY and SYGVKD. The V end was cut by 6 bases, the J end by 9 bases, with 16 bases between. The CDR3 DNA sequence: TGTGCCATCAGGCCCACAGGGACGGGGACGCAGTATTTT. Protein product: CAIRPTGTGTQYF.

The rearrangement uses TRBV7-8 and TRBJ2-7, with 8 bases aligning to TRBD2. The CDR3 has 15 amino acids. Looked up from germline, CDR1 is SGHVS and CDR2 is FQNEAQ. V was clipped by 6 bases and J by 7 bases; unmatched bases: 14. CDR3 in DNA: TGTGCCAGCAGAACCCTAACGGGAGGGCCGCGGGAGCAGTACTTC. It encodes CASRTLTGGPREQYF.

Only one count was recorded for this clonotype. This chain links TRBV20-1 with TRBJ1-2; a weak D match, TRBD1 (5 bases). Germline loops: CDR1 DFQATT, CDR2 SNEGSKA (reference sequence). V lost 1 base and J lost 6, with 15 bases in between. This CDR3 has 14 residues. The CDR3 here is CSARGGREPHGYTF. Written as DNA, the CDR3 is TGCAGTGCTAGAGGAGGCAGGGAGCCCCATGGCTACACCTTC.

This clonotype occurred a few times. The gene calls are TRBV29-1 and TRBJ2-2; possible D gene TRBD2, 5 bases. The germline V gene has CDR1 SQVTM and CDR2 ANQGSEA. V lost 4 bases and J 1 base, leaving 13 bases between the germline ends. The CDR3 loop spans 15 amino acids. The CDR3 DNA is TGCAGCGTTGCTGCTCTAGCTGGGAACACCGGGGAGCTGTTTTTT. It translates to CSVAALAGNTGELFF.

The chain uses TRBV3-1 and TRBJ1-6; the D gene is possibly TRBD1 (5 bases). V gave up 2 bases and J gave up 10 bases, with 18 bases separating them. CDR3 length equals 16 residues. The germline CDR1 and CDR2 sequences are LGHDT and YNNKEL (reference sequence). This CDR3 reads CASSQITVLRGSPLHF. The DNA for the CDR3 is TGTGCCAGCAGCCAAATAACAGTCTTAAGGGGATCACCCCTCCACTTT.

This clonotype has more than one count but fewer than ten. The chain carries TRBV29-1 and TRBJ2-7; D is undetermined. There are 12 residues in the CDR3. CDR1 and CDR2 (germline): SQVTM, ANQGSEA. The V end lost 4 bases, the J end lost 3 bases, and 10 bases lay between the germline ends. The CDR3 is CSVVELNYEQYF. DNA for the CDR3: TGCAGCGTTGTAGAACTGAACTACGAGCAGTACTTC.

This clonotype has just a few counts. The CDR3: CASSWGQQGTNTEAFF. CDR3 DNA sequence: TGTGCCAGTAGTTGGGGACAGCAAGGGACGAACACTGAAGCTTTCTTT. The rearrangement uses TRBV19 and TRBJ1-1, with TRBD1 matching 7 bases. Germline loops: CDR1 LNHDA, CDR2 SQIVND (reference sequence). This CDR3 is 16 amino acids long. The V and J ends lost 5 bases and 1 base, in that order; junction bases with no gene match: 10.

The CDR3 nucleotides are TGTGCCAGCAGCTTTTCGGGGGCGGTTGGAAACACCATATATTTT. The encoded protein is CASSFSGAVGNTIYF. This chain joins TRBV7-2 and TRBJ1-3, with D perhaps matching TRBD1 (6 bases). The CDR3 length is 15 residues. The germline V gene encodes CDR1 SGHTA and CDR2 FQGNSA. The ends were cut back, 3 bases at V and 3 bases at J, with 12 bases in the middle.

Ten or more counts support this clonotype. This chain connects TRBV9 to TRBJ2-1; 7 nucleotides match TRBD2. Losses at the gene ends were 0 bases for V and 10 bases for J; bases not matched to a gene: 10. Germline CDR1 reads SGDLS; CDR2 reads YYNGEE. The CDR3 covers 15 residues. DNA of the CDR3: TGTGCCAGCAGCGTAGAGAGCGGGATTGGCGACGAGCAGTTCTTC. Translated: CASSVESGIGDEQFF.

The chain has TRBV6-1 and TRBJ2-2; 10 nucleotides agree with TRBD2. V shed 5 bases and J 5 bases; nucleotides not matched to a gene: 8. Germline V gene data show CDR1 as MNHNS and CDR2 as SASEGT. There are 16 residues in the CDR3. This chain's CDR3 is CASSLSGRIRTGELFF. CDR3 nucleotides: TGTGCCAGCAGTCTTAGCGGGAGGATTCGAACCGGGGAGCTGTTTTTT.

The chain employs TRBV3-1 and TRBJ1-1; a possible D gene is TRBD1 (6 bases). CDR3 length equals 14 residues. Germline V CDR1 and CDR2: LGHDT, YNNKEL (reference sequence). The germline V and J ends were trimmed by 2 bases and 5 bases, with 12 bases remaining between them. Here the CDR3 DNA reads TGTGCCAGCAGCCAATTGAGTACAGGGACTGAAGCTTTCTTT. It translates to CASSQLSTGTEAFF.

This chain joins TRBV3-1 and TRBJ2-7; 9 bases match TRBD2. CDR3 length: 17 residues. Germline V lookup: CDR1 LGHDT, CDR2 YNNKEL (reference sequence). Unmatched junction bases numbered 12, after V lost 6 bases and J lost 0 bases. The CDR3 is CASRPGLAGRHSYEQYF. The CDR3 DNA reads TGTGCCAGCAGACCCGGTCTAGCGGGACGACACTCCTACGAGCAGTACTTC.

This clonotype was detected only a few times. Written as DNA, the CDR3 is TGTGCCAGCAGTGAGGCGGGAGTAGGGGAGACCCAGTACTTC. This sequence encodes CASSEAGVGETQYF. This chain uses TRBV2 with TRBJ2-5, with TRBD2 matching over 7 bases. CDR3 size: 14 residues. The germline gives CDR1 SNHLY, CDR2 FYNNEI. Unmatched junction bases numbered 6, after V lost 3 bases and J lost 5 bases.

This clonotype was detected a few times. V usage is TRBV7-3 and J usage is TRBJ2-6; perhaps TRBD2 as D (6 bases). The V end lost 1 base, the J end lost 0 bases, and 16 bases lay between the germline ends. Germline V CDR1 and CDR2: SGHTA, FQGTGA. This CDR3 has 19 amino acids. The CDR3 DNA follows: TGTGCCAGCAGCTTAATTGGTTGGGCGGGGAACTCTGGGGCCAACGTCCTGACTTTC. Its translation: CASSLIGWAGNSGANVLTF.